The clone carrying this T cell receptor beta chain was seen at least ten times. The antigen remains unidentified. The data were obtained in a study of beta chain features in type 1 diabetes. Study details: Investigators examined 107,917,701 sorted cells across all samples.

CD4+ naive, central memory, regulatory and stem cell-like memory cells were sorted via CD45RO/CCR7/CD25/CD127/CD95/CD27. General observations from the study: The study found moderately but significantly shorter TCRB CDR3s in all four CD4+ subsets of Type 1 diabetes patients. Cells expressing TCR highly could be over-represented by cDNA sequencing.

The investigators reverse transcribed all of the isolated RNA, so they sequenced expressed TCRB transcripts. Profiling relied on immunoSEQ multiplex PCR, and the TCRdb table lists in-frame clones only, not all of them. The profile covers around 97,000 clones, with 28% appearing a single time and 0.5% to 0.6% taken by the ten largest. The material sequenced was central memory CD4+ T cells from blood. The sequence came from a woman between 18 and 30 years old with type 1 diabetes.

CDR3 in amino acids: CASSQAVQGRNEKLFF. In DNA form, the CDR3 reads TGTGCCAGCAGCCAAGCCGTACAGGGACGTAATGAAAAACTGTTTTTT. The chain joins TRBV4-2 to TRBJ1-4; D perhaps matches TRBD1 (6 bases). In germline, CDR1 is LGHNA, CDR2 YNFKEQ. The CDR3 is 16 amino acids. Trimming stripped 1 base from V and 4 bases from J, with 13 bases between.